This T cell receptor (beta chain) was identified in a study of blood T cells in healthy people across ages. Trimming took off 0 bases at V and 4 bases at J, with 10 bases between the two ends. There are 14 residues in the CDR3. Germline V lookup: CDR1 MNHEY, CDR2 SMNVEV (reference sequence). No fewer than 5.5 micrograms of total RNA were isolated from every sample. A sample-barcoded 5' primer and a J-beta primer mix were used in a second PCR of about 6 to 11 cycles. TCRdb processed the 5' RACE reads anew with MiXCR; each CDR3 protein has one entry. The data show approximately 2,000,000 distinct CDR3 sequences, roughly 43% seen once. This clonotype was counted a few times.

The receptor was isolated from a human donor in good health. The sequenced material came from blood. The V gene is TRBV27, the J gene TRBJ2-7; a possible D gene is TRBD1 (5 bases). As DNA, the CDR3 is TGTGCCAGCAGTTTATCGGGCAAGGGGTACGAGCAGTACTTC. Protein product: CASSLSGKGYEQYF.